A selection of T cell receptor beta chains follows, all from one sample in a study of breast tumors, draining lymph nodes, adjacent tissues. TCRdb called the multiplex PCR reads again in MiXCR, with one record for every CDR3 protein. The sample holds nearly 200,000 distinct CDR3 sequences, 30% to 40% seen once. The sequencing input was axillary lymph node tissue. These TCRs come from a female donor with breast cancer. Some clones in this sample may be carry-over from other donors' samples. CDR3s include the opening cysteine and the closing phenylalanine or tryptophan. Each record gives: J gene, clone size, V gene, D gene, CDR3 protein, CDR3 DNA. The D gene is left open where the match is weak. Clone size is stated in some rows and not others, as once, few, many or a class when expanded.

>TRBJ2-2|many|TRBV7-3|TRBD1
CASSLSRTGDTGELFF
TGTGCCAGCAGCTTAAGTAGGACAGGGGACACCGGGGAGCTGTTTTTT
>TRBJ1-5|many|TRBV28|TRBD1
CASSLEKWTGRFQPQHF
TGTGCCAGCAGTTTAGAAAAGTGGACAGGGCGATTTCAGCCCCAGCATTTT
>TRBJ2-7|many|TRBV7-6|TRBD2
CASSPLGGFNEQYF
TGTGCCAGCAGCCCACTGGGGGGGTTCAACGAGCAGTACTTC
>TRBJ2-7|NA|TRBV7-9|NA
CASSPKLDEQYF
TGTGCCAGCAGCCCCAAGCTGGACGAGCAGTACTTC
>TRBJ2-7|many|TRBV7-2|TRBD1
CASSQYRGAHEQYF
TGTGCCAGCAGCCAGTACAGGGGGGCCCACGAGCAGTACTTC
>TRBJ2-3|NA|TRBV11-2|NA
CASSLGGGAGDTQCF
TGTGCCAGCAGCTTGGGAGGGGGAGCTGGAGATACGCAGTGTTTT
>TRBJ2-2|many|TRBV2|TRBD2
CASSGVSGTSGSGFGELFF
TGTGCCAGCAGTGGGGTTTCCGGGACTAGCGGGAGTGGTTTCGGGGAGCTGTTTTTT
>TRBJ2-3|NA|TRBV27|NA
CASSLWGDTQYF
TGTGCCAGCAGTTTATGGGGAGATACGCAGTATTTT
>TRBJ2-4|few|TRBV13|NA
CASSLLQGKNIQYF
TGTGCCAGCAGCTTATTGCAGGGGAAAAACATTCAGTACTTC
>TRBJ1-5|NA|TRBV29-1|TRBD1
CSVGGTAGQPQHF
TGCAGCGTTGGAGGGACAGCGGGTCAGCCCCAGCATTTT
>TRBJ2-3|many|TRBV20-1|NA
CSAPANGTLTGFPTDTQYF
TGCAGTGCCCCGGCCAACGGGACCCTTACTGGATTCCCCACAGATACGCAGTATTTT
>TRBJ1-5|many|TRBV9|NA
CASSVGGGVGQPQHF
TGTGCCAGCAGCGTAGGTGGTGGTGTAGGTCAGCCCCAGCATTTT
>TRBJ1-4|many|TRBV3-1|NA
CASRKAGNEKLFF
TGTGCCAGCAGAAAAGCGGGTAATGAAAAACTGTTTTTT
>TRBJ1-6|NA|TRBV3-1|NA
CASSPSSLHF
TGTGCCAGCAGCCCGAGTTCCCTCCACTTT
>TRBJ2-1|NA|TRBV28|NA
CASSLVTAGEGNEQFF
TGTGCCAGCAGTTTAGTTACGGCAGGGGAGGGCAATGAGCAGTTCTTC
>TRBJ2-2|many|TRBV20-1|NA
CSASRVAGELFF
TGCAGTGCTAGTAGGGTCGCCGGGGAGCTGTTTTTT
>TRBJ2-7|NA|TRBV5-4|TRBD2
CTSSSAGASEQYF
TGTACCAGCAGCTCAGCGGGGGCCTCCGAGCAGTACTTC
>TRBJ2-1|many|TRBV19|NA
CASSVRVGQHFNEQFF
TGTGCCAGTAGTGTAAGAGTGGGCCAGCATTTCAATGAGCAGTTCTTC
>TRBJ1-4|NA|TRBV7-3|NA
CASSLAGARNSEKLFF
TGTGCCAGCAGCTTGGCGGGGGCAAGGAATAGTGAAAAACTGTTTTTT
>TRBJ2-1|many|TRBV7-6|NA
CASSLELWREQFF
TGTGCCAGCAGCTTAGAATTGTGGCGGGAGCAGTTCTTC
>TRBJ1-1|NA|TRBV5-1|NA
CASSPDTTSTEAFF
TGCGCCAGCAGCCCGGACACAACTTCCACTGAAGCTTTCTTT
>TRBJ2-7|many|TRBV29-1|TRBD2
CSVGATSGRYEQYF
TGCAGCGTTGGTGCGACTAGCGGGAGGTACGAGCAGTACTTC